This T cell receptor (beta chain) was captured in a study of blood T cell repertoires in COVID-19. Across the whole study: Italy, Spain and the United States were the sources of the convalescent and acute COVID-19 samples. PBMCs, B-cell-depleted T cells, or T cells provided the cDNA or gDNA that made up the material.

Measured with immunoSEQ multiplex PCR; TCRdb has only the in-frame clones, and not every one. This sample has over 200,000 clones, with roughly four fifths found just once. This clone was seen just once. Those enrolled, adults aged roughly 18 to 95 years, came from roughly 22 US areas. All recovered Cohort 3 donors got two negative PCRs, got clearance, or saw symptom resolution. CDR3 length equals 16 residues. Germline CDR1 reads SGDLS; CDR2 reads YYNGEE. V gave up 5 bases and J gave up 4 bases, with 21 bases separating them. V usage is TRBV9 and J usage is TRBJ1-1; a weak D match, TRBD1 (6 bases). The sample was PBMCs or T cells enriched from blood (not recorded which). The TCR originated in a man aged 55 to 69 who had recovered from COVID-19. The CDR3 bases are TGTGCCAGCAGTGACCCGGGGGGCGCCCTTAGCACTGAAGCTTTCTTT. It translates to CASSDPGGALSTEAFF.